The TCR beta chain described here comes from a study of Ad26.COV2.S vaccination and SARS-CoV-2 variants (dated by TCRdb to the early 2020s). For the study in its entirety: Donors in the vaccine arm were drawn from COV1001, a phase I-IIa trial of Ad26.COV2.S in healthy adults that was multicentre, randomized, double-blind and placebo-controlled. Ad26.COV2.S was given intramuscularly at 5x10^10 or 1x10^11 viral particles, as a single shot or as two shots 56 days apart. Sequencing of the TCRbeta repertoire served to evaluate the specificity and breadth of SARS-CoV-2-reactive T cell receptors following Ad26.COV2.S vaccination. Investigators remained blinded to trial group allocation during experiments and outcome assessment. Participants in the trial were split at random into five groups of five each, receiving low-dose or high-dose Ad26.COV2.S once or twice, or else placebo on both occasions. A total of approximately 30 samples were included in the TCR-sequenced set, comprising 19 Ad26.COV2.S vaccine recipients, 5 placebo recipients and 8 SARS-CoV-2 convalescent individuals. Study-level results and caveats: The study was not powered to compare responses between vaccine doses or regimens. After vaccination, substantial breadth of spike-specific CD8+ and CD4+ T cell responses was reported. The authors noted that total T cell responses may have been underestimated by the TCR breadth and depth analyses. Vaccine and placebo recipients had comparable non-spike TCR breadth, which fits with the vaccine containing only spike. Higher spike-specific TCR breadth was observed in Ad26.COV2.S recipients than in placebo recipients (P = 0.0014).

This clone showed up just once. Its antigen remains undetermined. Per-base quality was not reported, and no clone a single base away is much larger than it. The sample's treatment or condition, from its label and the paper: 19 received Ad26.COV2.S at low or high dose, single or two shots; 5 received placebo; per-sample allocation not given. For vaccine and placebo recipients, repertoires were sequenced using samples collected on day 63 after the first injection. Between 29 July and 7 August 2020, Cohort 1b enrolled about two dozen adults aged 18-55 years at one site in Boston, USA. As a vaccine, Ad26.COV2.S was a replication-incompetent adenovirus type 26 vector that expressed a prefusion-stabilized SARS-CoV-2 spike protein derived from the original Wuhan strain. TCRbeta CDR3 regions were sequenced with the immunoSEQ Assay. After extraction, genomic DNA underwent amplification by bias-controlled multiplex PCR, followed by high-throughput sequencing. The authors' analysis ran thus. To quantify the absolute abundance of each unique TCRbeta CDR3 region, sequences were collapsed and filtered. T cell fraction was estimated by normalizing TCRbeta template counts to usable DNA, with usable DNA measured through amplification of reference genes found in all nucleated cells. Repertoire TCRs were annotated as SARS-CoV-2-specific when V gene, CDR3 amino acid sequence and J gene were exactly matched to a known reactive TCR set. The reference SARS-CoV-2 TCR set came from MIRA and was filtered for enrichment in COVID-19-positive ImmuneCODE repertoires, removing public or cross-reactive TCRs. Based on the MIRA antigens, annotated TCRs were further analysed at the level of specific ORF or position within ORF. Depth was the summed frequency of annotated unique rearrangements, while breadth was defined as annotated unique rearrangements over total unique productive rearrangements. Two-sided Wilcoxon rank-sum tests were applied when comparing TCR breadth between groups. Entries here come from immuneACCESS through TCRdb and include only in-frame sequences with V and J called. Some clones fail to appear in such tables; in the studies checked, an unresolved V gene covers under half of the shortfall, and the cause of the remainder is unknown. The DNA was the basis for D and trimming; V, J and clone size are from that table. The sample records about 410,000 clones, around 89% of which are singletons. The ten largest clones add up to under 2% of the sample.

Taken from cysteine to phenylalanine, the CDR3 has 17 residues. Only the CDR3 portion is preserved as DNA: 51 bases, with reading frame beginning at the first base. The sequencing used peripheral blood, collected in a trial of Ad26.COV2.S vaccine versus placebo. The rearranged segments are TRBV21-1 and TRBJ2-3. TRBV21-1 is designated a pseudogene. This TCR derives from a person between 18 and 65 years old who received the Ad26.COV2.S COVID-19 vaccine or a placebo. The CDR3 protein sequence reads: CASRPHLGDVSTDTQYF. The base sequence is TGTGCCAGCAGACCCCATCTGGGGGATGTTAGCACAGATACGCAGTATTTT.